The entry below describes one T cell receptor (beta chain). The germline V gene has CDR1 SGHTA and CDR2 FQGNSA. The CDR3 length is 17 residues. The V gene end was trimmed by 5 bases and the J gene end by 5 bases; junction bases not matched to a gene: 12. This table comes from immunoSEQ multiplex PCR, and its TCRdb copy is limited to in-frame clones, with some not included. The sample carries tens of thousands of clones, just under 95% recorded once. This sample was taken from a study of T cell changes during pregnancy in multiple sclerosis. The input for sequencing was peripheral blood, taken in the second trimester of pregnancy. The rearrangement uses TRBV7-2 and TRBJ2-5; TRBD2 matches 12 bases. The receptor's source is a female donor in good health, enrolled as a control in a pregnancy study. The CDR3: CASSLPSGGAYLETQYF. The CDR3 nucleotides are TGTGCCAGCAGCCTTCCTAGCGGGGGGGCCTATTTGGAGACCCAGTACTTC.